The clone carrying this T cell receptor (beta chain) has at least ten counts. This sample was taken from a study of early T cells in non-severe SARS-CoV-2 infection. Individual cDNA molecules each received unique molecular identifiers attached to them. TCRdb recomputed calls from the 5' RACE reads with MiXCR, one row per CDR3 protein. This sample carries some 61,000 distinct CDR3 sequences, 7% to 10% of them seen once, and the ten largest clones take around 20%. V was pared by 4 bases and J by 14 bases, with 19 bases between. The CDR3 loop spans 13 amino acids. Germline CDR1 reads SEHNR; CDR2 reads FQNEAQ (reference sequence).

The chain employs TRBV7-9 and TRBJ2-3; D call uncertain. This sequence was found in an adult who was a healthcare worker with PCR-confirmed SARS-CoV-2 infection or an uninfected control (not recorded which). The sequencing input was whole blood. The CDR3 sequence is CASSSRPGPPRYF. CDR3 coding DNA: TGTGCCAGCAGCTCGAGACCGGGTCCCCCGCGGTATTTT.